This section outlines one T cell receptor (beta chain) sequence together with its context. These data belong to a study of cytomegalovirus exposure and HLA in healthy donors. The CDR3 contains 16 residues. Germline loops: CDR1 MRHNA, CDR2 SNTAGT. With 4 bases clipped from V and 1 base from J, the junction kept 5 bases outside the gene matches. TCRdb's table, derived via immunoSEQ multiplex PCR, lists solely in-frame clones and lacks some. This table holds around 61,000 clones, 80% to 95% found once. The source of this sequence is a young man in good health and CMV-seropositive. The rearrangement joins TRBV6-4 to TRBJ2-3, with 10 bases lining up with TRBD2. Material for sequencing was PBMCs. The CDR3 bases are TGTGCCAGCAGTGCCTCCGGGACTAGCGGCACAGATACGCAGTATTTT. It translates to CASSASGTSGTDTQYF.